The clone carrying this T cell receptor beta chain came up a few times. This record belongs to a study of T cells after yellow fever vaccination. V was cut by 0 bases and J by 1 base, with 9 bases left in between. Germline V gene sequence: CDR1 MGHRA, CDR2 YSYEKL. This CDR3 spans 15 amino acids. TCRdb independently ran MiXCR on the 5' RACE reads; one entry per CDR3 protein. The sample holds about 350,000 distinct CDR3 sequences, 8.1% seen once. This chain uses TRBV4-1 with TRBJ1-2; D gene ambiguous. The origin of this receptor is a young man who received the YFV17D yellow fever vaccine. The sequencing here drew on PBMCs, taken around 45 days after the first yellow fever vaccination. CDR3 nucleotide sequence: TGCGCCAGCAGCCAAGAAATCGGCAGTAACTATGGCTACACCTTC. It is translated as CASSQEIGSNYGYTF.